Listed below are T cell receptor beta chains from one sample, sequenced in a study of control samples from healthy donors and cancer patients. Produced via immunoSEQ multiplex PCR; TCRdb's table is partial and in-frame only. The repertoire holds over 110,000 clones, with approximately 91% as singletons. Sequenced: blood. Receptors were obtained from a woman in her twenties or thirties in good health. Both conserved end residues are part of each CDR3. Each record gives: V gene, CDR3 length, CDR3 protein.

TRBV13,13,CASSPRWNTEAFF
TRBV10-3,14,CAISSLADTDTQYF
TRBV19,16,CASSPMRTGGSSPLHF
TRBV19,15,CASSGQGALNEKLFF
TRBV4-2,13,CASSLKDNYGYTF
TRBV20-1,15,CSASYGTGAEDTQYF
TRBV2,14,CASSELGPNYGYTF
TRBV19,12,CASRSPGGGKFF
TRBV19,15,CASSIDKRMGQPQHF
TRBV5-1,14,CASSWSGGTGELFF
TRBV30,15,CAWSRGAYTSYEQYF
TRBV5-1,14,CASKLAGVDTEAFF
TRBV12-3/TRBV12-4,13,CASSLRGNTEAFF
TRBV6-1,14,CASSEEPRSYGYTF
TRBV18,14,CASSQETTNEKLFF
TRBV9,14,CASSDRDGYNEQFF
TRBV10-3,15,CAISARWTGNTEAFF
TRBV3-1/TRBV3-2,12,CASSQSADTQYF
TRBV3-1/TRBV3-2,15,CASSQRLARASTQYF
TRBV28,15,CASSLFIAGGVTQYF
TRBV28,13,CASSRGSSYEQYF
TRBV5-1,15,CASSLSNSPNTEAFF
TRBV28,15,CASSLWSGLGTEAFF
TRBV30,13,CAWSVEGYTEAFF
TRBV6-5,16,CASSYSTSGSPYEQYF
TRBV18,13,CASSPDPHREQFF
TRBV6-5,13,CASSSGQTLGAFF
TRBV7-2,15,CASSLVGTGYNEQFF
TRBV6-4,13,CASSDQVNTEAFF
TRBV5-1,14,CASSLGDTPLGYTF
TRBV3-1/TRBV3-2,18,CASSQRLAGVSSYNEQFF
TRBV18,15,CASSPSWENNQPQHF
TRBV6-4,14,CASSDNSGANVLTF
TRBV5-1,16,CASSLAGGLGGEKLFF
TRBV4-2,16,CASSQPLLGAEQPQHF
TRBV24-1,15,CATSDPAQGGDTIYF
TRBV19,15,CASSDQSNRFLGYTF
TRBV30,17,CAWSRLTKTLSGNTIYF
TRBV30,17,CAWSDILSSGSSYEQFF